In its sample, the clone carrying this T cell receptor (beta chain) was seen once. Antigen: not known. The entry originates in a study of T-cell memory formation after mild COVID-19. General study findings and limits: Pre-infection memory showed some responding clones, and this suggested that cross-reactive memory joined.

From the 5' RACE reads, TCRdb called clonotypes with MiXCR, one entry per CDR3 protein. The sample lists approximately 42,000 distinct CDR3 sequences; about 6.8% were seen once. Germline V lookup: CDR1 SGHRS, CDR2 YFSETQ. V shed 2 bases, J shed 3 bases, and the junction held 2 bases outside the gene matches. The CDR3 loop spans 15 amino acids. Sequenced sample: PBMCs or a T cell subset sorted from them (not recorded which). The sequence came from an adult who had mild COVID-19 (a few samples of this study predate the infection). Cell type and time point are not known. The V call is TRBV5-1, the J call TRBJ1-2; 12 positions match TRBD1. CDR3 nucleotide sequence: TGCGCCAGCAGCTTAGGGACAGGGGGCGACTATGGCTACACCTTC. Translating it yields CASSLGTGGDYGYTF.